This T cell receptor beta chain was captured by sequencing in a study of blood T cell repertoires in COVID-19. Background on the study: Material from acute and convalescent COVID-19 was sourced from the United States, Italy and Spain.

The CDR3 length is 16 residues. Trimming at V came to 5 bases and at J to 4 bases, leaving 8 bases not matched to a gene. CDR1 is SGHTA, CDR2 FQGNSA, per germline. Original methodology: Amplifying reference gene primers gave estimates of nucleated cell counts. Libraries were prepared by immunoSEQ multiplex PCR; TCRdb keeps only in-frame clonotypes and omits some of them. The V and J calls and clone size were taken over from that table, and D and trimming were inferred from the DNA. The sample consists of about 410,000 clones, about 91% of them appearing once. The sequenced material came from peripheral blood. This TCR derives from a woman between 40 and 55 years old with COVID-19, enrolled during active disease. The V and J genes are TRBV7-2 and TRBJ2-7, with 13 bases aligning to TRBD2. The CDR3 loop is CASSQARLAGGYEQYF. CDR3 in DNA: TGTGCCAGCAGCCAAGCTCGACTAGCGGGAGGTTACGAGCAGTACTTC.